The 12 T cell receptor beta chains below come from one sample, sequenced in a study of blood T cell repertoires in COVID-19. Here immunoSEQ multiplex PCR was the method, and the copy in TCRdb shows in-frame clones only, minus some. The sample has about 170,000 clones, over 75% seen once; the top ten hold less than 8%. Sequencing was done on a sample of peripheral blood. These receptors were taken from a man older than 75 with COVID-19, enrolled during active disease.

The genes are TRBV5-1 and TRBJ2-1, with 8 bases lining up with TRBD2. This CDR3 region has 17 residues. V shed 0 bases, J shed 8 bases, and the junction held 13 bases outside the gene matches. Looked up from germline, CDR1 is SGHRS and CDR2 is YFSETQ. The CDR3 nucleotides read TGCGCCAGCAGCTTGGCCTTCACTAGCGGTCTTAGTCATGAGCAGTTCTTC. Its translation is CASSLAFTSGLSHEQFF.

This rearrangement joins TRBV7-9 to TRBJ1-5; D unclear. This CDR3 is built from 13 residues. Germline V gives CDR1 SEHNR, CDR2 FQNEAQ (reference sequence). V was clipped by 5 bases and J by 6 bases, with 11 bases between them. The CDR3: CASSNREAQPQHF. The CDR3 coding sequence is TGTGCCAGCAGCAATCGGGAGGCTCAGCCCCAGCATTTT.

The chain links TRBV2 to TRBJ2-1, with 9 bases that match TRBD1. CDR1 is SNHLY, CDR2 FYNNEI, per germline. With 6 bases clipped from V and 7 bases from J, the junction kept 4 bases outside the gene matches. The CDR3 is made up of 13 amino acids. The CDR3 nucleotides are TGTGCCAGCAGGAGACAGGGGGGAAATGAGCAGTTCTTC. This gives the protein CASRRQGGNEQFF.

The chain carries TRBV11-3 and TRBJ2-5; D may be TRBD1 (7 bases). Germline V gives CDR1 SGHNT, CDR2 YENEEA. V shed 3 bases and J shed 5 bases, with 13 bases lying between them. This CDR3 comprises 14 residues. The CDR3 sequence is CASSFTGAGETQYF. For the CDR3, the DNA is TGTGCCAGCAGCTTTACAGGGGCGGGGGAGACCCAGTACTTC.

The rearrangement links TRBV18 to TRBJ1-2; no reliable D call. The CDR3 has 13 amino acids. V dropped 6 bases and J dropped 2 bases, with 10 bases sitting between them. Per the germline V gene, CDR1 is KGHSH and CDR2 is LQKENI. The CDR3 bases are TGTGCCAGCTCGCCAACTGAGAACTATGGCTACACCTTC. This encodes CASSPTENYGYTF.

V usage is TRBV3-1 (or the pseudogene TRBV3-2) and J usage is TRBJ2-1; 10 nucleotides align to TRBD2. V trimming: 0 bases; J trimming: 6 bases; junction bases outside the gene matches: 2. The CDR3 extends over 15 amino acids. Germline V gene data show CDR1 as LGHDT and CDR2 as YNNKEL (reference sequence). The CDR3 is CASSQDQRGGNEQFF. For the CDR3, the DNA is TGTGCCAGCAGCCAAGATCAGCGGGGGGGCAATGAGCAGTTCTTC.

The chain employs TRBV9 and TRBJ2-3; 13 bases match TRBD2. CDR1 and CDR2 (germline): SGDLS, YYNGEE. Germline trimming cut 4 bases from V and 6 bases from J; bases unmatched to any gene: 8. CDR3 length: 16 residues. This CDR3 reads CASSPGLAGWSDTQYF. For the CDR3, the DNA is TGTGCCAGCAGCCCGGGACTAGCGGGGTGGTCGGATACGCAGTATTTT.

The chain couples TRBV5-1 to TRBJ2-5; 7 bases are shared with TRBD1. The junction had 3 bases not matched to a gene; V was cut back by 3 bases and J by 1 base. Germline CDR1 is SGHRS and CDR2 is YFSETQ. The CDR3 sequence is 14 residues long. The CDR3 loop is CASSSTGVQETQYF. The CDR3 bases are TGCGCCAGCAGCTCCACAGGGGTCCAAGAGACCCAGTACTTC. Using reference TRBV5-1 and TRBJ2-5 for the parts outside the CDR3, the full variable domain is KAGVTQTPRYLIKTRGQQVTLSCSPISGHRSVSWYQQTPGQGLQFLFEYFSETQRNKGNFPGRFSGRQFSNSRSEMNVSTLELGDSALYLCASSSTGVQETQYFGPGTRLLVL.

V usage is TRBV18 and J usage is TRBJ1-5; TRBD1 matches at 8 bases. Germline-derived CDR1 and CDR2 are KGHSH and LQKENI. V lost 2 bases to trimming and J lost 5 bases; unmatched junction nucleotides: 5. The CDR3 totals 15 residues. The CDR3 DNA reads TGTGCCAGCTCACCATTGGCAGGGGGCGATCAGCCCCAGCATTTT. Its protein product is CASSPLAGGDQPQHF.

This chain uses TRBV5-1 with TRBJ2-2; D is perhaps TRBD2 (6 bases). The CDR3 loop spans 15 amino acids. The V end lost 6 bases, the J end lost 7 bases, and 19 bases lay between the germline ends. Germline V gene sequence: CDR1 SGHRS, CDR2 YFSETQ. The CDR3 region has the DNA TGCGCCAGCACCCCTTCCCCGGGGGTTGGCGGGGAGCTGTTTTTT. It translates to CASTPSPGVGGELFF.

The V gene is TRBV7-9, the J gene TRBJ1-2; D call uncertain. The CDR3 consists of 13 residues. The V end lost 8 bases, the J end lost 4 bases, and 14 bases lay between the germline ends. The germline CDR1 and CDR2 sequences are SEHNR and FQNEAQ (reference sequence). The CDR3 DNA sequence: TGTGCCAGCGCCAAGTCAGGCCCCTATGGCTACACCTTC. Protein product: CASAKSGPYGYTF.

The chain links TRBV5-1 to TRBJ2-5, with a tentative D call TRBD1 (5 bases). Per germline, CDR1 SGHRS and CDR2 YFSETQ. This CDR3 region has 13 residues. The V gene lost 2 bases and the J gene lost 3 bases, with 8 bases spanning the gap. The CDR3 loop reads CASSLGAEETQYF. The DNA for the CDR3 is TGCGCCAGCAGCTTAGGGGCGGAAGAGACCCAGTACTTC. The full variable domain, its missing parts supplied by reference TRBV5-1 and TRBJ2-5, is KAGVTQTPRYLIKTRGQQVTLSCSPISGHRSVSWYQQTPGQGLQFLFEYFSETQRNKGNFPGRFSGRQFSNSRSEMNVSTLELGDSALYLCASSLGAEETQYFGPGTRLLVL.